Shown below are 27 T cell receptor beta chains from a single sample sequenced in a study of control samples from healthy donors and cancer patients (dated by TCRdb to about 2020). Library preparation was by the immunoSEQ multiplex PCR assay. TCRdb retrieved this table from immuneACCESS and kept in-frame rearrangements only. Not all clones are present; in checked studies, unresolved V genes account for under half, and no reason is known for the remainder. The sample table contains some 130,000 clones; only one count was recorded for 75% to 95% of them. The ten largest clones capture just over 8.5% of the sample. The specimen sequenced was blood. All receptors derive from a young man in good health.

This clone was observed a few times. V is TRBV6-1 and J is TRBJ1-3; D remains ambiguous. CDR3 size: 16 residues. Germline-derived CDR1 and CDR2 are MNHNS and SASEGT. The germline V and J ends were trimmed by 2 bases and 4 bases, with 15 bases remaining between them. The CDR3 spells CASSERGPLPGNTIYF. Written as DNA, the CDR3 is TGTGCCAGCAGTGAACGAGGGCCCCTGCCCGGAAACACCATATATTTT.

In this sample, this clone turned up once. The chain is built from TRBV12-5 and TRBJ2-7, with TRBD1 identical over 9 bases. After removal of 6 bases from V and 0 bases from J, the junction contained 6 bases not matched to a gene. Germline V gene lookup returns CDR1 LGHNT and CDR2 FRNRAP. The CDR3 extends over 15 amino acids. The CDR3 reads CASGAGTGISYEQYF. The DNA of the CDR3 is TGTGCTAGTGGGGCTGGGACAGGGATCTCCTACGAGCAGTACTTC. Complete variable domain (other parts from reference TRBV12-5 and TRBJ2-7): DARVTQTPRHKVTEMGQEVTMRCQPILGHNTVFWYRQTMMQGLELLAYFRNRAPLDDSGMPKDRFSAEMPDATLATLKIQPSEPRDSAVYFCASGAGTGISYEQYFGPGTRLTVT.

The CDR3 sequence is CASSSYSGGETQYF. CDR3 sequence (DNA): TGCGCCAGCAGCTCCTACAGCGGGGGCGAGACCCAGTACTTC. The chain has TRBV5-1 and TRBJ2-5, with TRBD2 matching over 8 bases. The length of the CDR3 is 14 residues. Trimming at V came to 3 bases and at J to 5 bases, leaving 6 bases not matched to a gene. In germline, CDR1 is SGHRS, CDR2 YFSETQ.

The V gene is TRBV19, the J gene TRBJ1-5, with D hard to call. V was shortened by 9 bases and J by 0 bases, with 15 bases between the two germline ends. Germline values: CDR1 LNHDA, CDR2 SQIVND (reference sequence). The CDR3 is 15 residues long. The DNA for the CDR3 is TGTGCCAGGACTGAAGGAAGGTATAGCAATCAGCCCCAGCATTTT. This sequence encodes CARTEGRYSNQPQHF.

The count of this clone is one. The CDR3 DNA sequence: TGTGCCAGTAGCAGTGGACAGGGGGAAACTGGGGCCAACGTCCTGACTTTC. Translation: CASSSGQGETGANVLTF. V usage is TRBV19 and J usage is TRBJ2-6, with 10 bases fitting TRBD1. CDR1 is LNHDA and CDR2 is SQIVND in the germline V gene (reference sequence). With 6 bases clipped from V and 2 bases from J, the junction kept 7 bases outside the gene matches. The CDR3 has 17 amino acids.

The chain has TRBV29-1 and TRBJ2-5; 10 bases match TRBD2. The CDR3 length is 13 residues. CDR1 is SQVTM and CDR2 is ANQGSEA in the germline V gene. With V trimmed by 6 bases and J by 7 bases, 8 bases remained unmatched. The CDR3 protein is CSVGGLATGTQYF. The DNA for the CDR3 is TGCAGCGTCGGGGGACTAGCGACAGGGACCCAGTACTTC.

The V and J genes are TRBV5-4 and TRBJ1-1, with D possibly being TRBD1 (5 bases). Germline V CDR1 and CDR2: SGHNT, YYREEE (reference sequence). The CDR3 has 15 residues. V was trimmed by 4 bases and J by 6 bases, leaving 19 bases between them. CDR3: CASSRIDRPGAEAFF. The DNA of the CDR3 is TGTGCCAGCAGCCGGATCGACAGACCCGGTGCTGAAGCTTTCTTT.

The chain has TRBV13 and TRBJ2-3; 8 nucleotides match TRBD2. The CDR3 runs to 15 residues. Per germline, CDR1 PRHDT and CDR2 FYEKMQ (reference sequence). V shed 4 bases and J 3 bases; nucleotides not matched to a gene: 6. The CDR3 DNA follows: TGTGCCAGCAGCTATCGGCGGGGGGCTACAGATACGCAGTATTTT. This sequence encodes CASSYRRGATDTQYF.

V gene TRBV30 combines with J gene TRBJ1-2, with unresolved D. The germline V gene encodes CDR1 GTSNPN and CDR2 SVGIG (reference sequence). V dropped 5 bases and J dropped 2 bases, with 6 bases sitting between them. This CDR3 is built from 11 residues. This CDR3 reads CAWLFNYGYTF. The CDR3 DNA sequence: TGTGCCTGGCTCTTCAACTATGGCTACACCTTC.

The V call is TRBV4-1, the J call TRBJ1-5; TRBD1 agrees at 7 bases. Unmatched junction bases numbered 12, after V lost 5 bases and J lost 2 bases. This CDR3 is built from 17 residues. CDR1 is MGHRA, CDR2 YSYEKL, per germline. DNA of the CDR3: TGCGCCAGCAGCACCCGGACAGGACCTGCTGGCAATCAGCCCCAGCATTTT. It translates to CASSTRTGPAGNQPQHF.

This clone was counted only a few times. The chain combines TRBV27 with TRBJ2-6; a weak D match, TRBD1 (5 bases). The CDR3 is 16 amino acids. Trimming took 5 bases from V and 0 from J, leaving 11 bases between them. The germline V gene has CDR1 MNHEY and CDR2 SMNVEV (reference sequence). CDR3: CASSQTVFSGANVLTF. The CDR3 DNA is TGTGCCAGCAGTCAGACAGTGTTCTCTGGGGCCAACGTCCTGACTTTC.

This clone has more than one count but fewer than ten. The chain has TRBV7-9 and TRBJ2-5; 10 bases agree with TRBD1. CDR1 is SEHNR and CDR2 is FQNEAQ in the germline V gene (reference sequence). V shed 1 base and J 4 bases; nucleotides not matched to a gene: 6. The CDR3 totals 16 residues. The chain's CDR3 is CASSLDPWTGGETQYF. The CDR3 DNA sequence: TGTGCCAGCAGCTTAGACCCCTGGACAGGGGGAGAGACCCAGTACTTC.

V is TRBV7-3 and J is TRBJ2-1; possibly TRBD2 for D (6 bases). The CDR3 contains 15 residues. In germline, CDR1 is SGHTA, CDR2 FQGTGA. The V gene lost 5 bases and the J gene lost 5 bases, with 16 bases spanning the gap. Here the CDR3 DNA reads TGTGCCAGCAGCCGAAGAGGAGGGGTTGACAATGAGCAGTTCTTC. Amino acid sequence: CASSRRGGVDNEQFF.

The chain combines TRBV30 with TRBJ1-4; 7 bases line up with TRBD1. The CDR3 is made up of 14 amino acids. J was trimmed by 5 bases and V by 5 bases; bases with no gene match: 8. The germline gives CDR1 GTSNPN, CDR2 SVGIG (reference sequence). CDR3 residues: CAWDPGTENEKLFF. The CDR3 bases are TGTGCCTGGGATCCCGGGACAGAAAATGAAAAACTGTTTTTT.

The chain recombines TRBV27 with TRBJ1-2; weak D call: TRBD1 (6 bases). V was clipped by 5 bases and J by 8 bases, with 18 bases between them. The V gene's germline CDR1 is MNHEY and CDR2 SMNVEV (reference sequence). This CDR3 contains 14 residues. The CDR3 spells CASSPEGGSDGYTF. Written as DNA, the CDR3 is TGTGCCAGCAGTCCAGAGGGGGGGAGCGACGGCTACACCTTC.

The chain uses TRBV18 and TRBJ1-1, with D possibly TRBD1 on 6 matching bases. The germline V gene has CDR1 KGHSH and CDR2 LQKENI. This CDR3 has 14 residues. V dropped 1 base and J dropped 6 bases, with 12 bases sitting between them. CDR3 DNA sequence: TGTGCCAGCTCACCACTGTCACAGGGCGCTGAAGCTTTCTTT. As protein: CASSPLSQGAEAFF.

The V gene is TRBV27, the J gene TRBJ1-5; D is ambiguous. The CDR3 has 11 amino acids. Germline V lookup: CDR1 MNHEY, CDR2 SMNVEV (reference sequence). Trimming took 3 bases from V and 9 from J, leaving 6 bases between them. CDR3 DNA sequence: TGTGCCAGCAGTTTCGTCCGGCCCCAGCATTTT. It yields the protein CASSFVRPQHF.

This clone was recorded only once. This chain links TRBV6-5 with TRBJ2-2, with D perhaps TRBD2 (5 bases). The ends were cut back, 2 bases at V and 6 bases at J, with 16 bases in the middle. There are 16 residues in the CDR3. CDR1 is MNHEY and CDR2 is SVGAGI in the germline V gene. CDR3 bases: TGTGCCAGCAGTTACCCGAGGGCCAGGAGCCCCGGGGAGCTGTTTTTT. Amino acid sequence: CASSYPRARSPGELFF.

This chain connects TRBV6-5 to TRBJ2-3; D is tentatively TRBD1 or TRBD2 (6 bases each). Germline CDR1 is MNHEY and CDR2 is SVGAGI. CDR3 length: 16 residues. Trimming removed 0 bases from V and 1 base from J, with 11 bases in between. In nucleotides, the CDR3 is TGTGCCAGCAGTTACTCGTGGGGGGCAGGCACAGATACGCAGTATTTT. Amino acid sequence: CASSYSWGAGTDTQYF.

This chain connects TRBV30 to TRBJ1-4, with D uncertain. This CDR3 contains 12 residues. The germline CDR1 and CDR2 sequences are GTSNPN and SVGIG (reference sequence). V lost 0 bases and J lost 7, with 6 bases in between. CDR3 DNA sequence: TGTGCCTGGAGTGTAAGAAGTGAAAAACTGTTTTTT. Encoded protein: CAWSVRSEKLFF.

V is TRBV11-1 and J is TRBJ1-5; TRBD1 might be the D (5 bases). The CDR3 sequence is 13 residues long. Trimming cost V 5 bases and J 7 bases, with 12 bases left between them. CDR1 SGHAT and CDR2 FQDESV come from the germline V gene (reference sequence). The CDR3 reads CASSLDSLQPQHF. The CDR3 DNA reads as TGTGCCAGCAGCCTCGACAGTTTGCAGCCCCAGCATTTT.

This clone was detected a few times. At the DNA level, this CDR3 is encoded by other sequences in the same sample as well. This chain connects TRBV5-1 to TRBJ1-1; TRBD1 is a possible D gene (5 bases). In germline, CDR1 is SGHRS, CDR2 YFSETQ. V lost 1 base and J 1 base, leaving 8 bases between the germline ends. CDR3 length: 14 amino acids. CDR3 sequence: CASSLQGWNTEAFF. The DNA for the CDR3 is TGCGCCAGCAGCTTGCAGGGATGGAACACTGAAGCTTTCTTT.

This clone showed up just once. V and J are TRBV18 and TRBJ1-5, with a weak D call TRBD1 (5 bases). V lost 3 bases and J lost 3, with 9 bases in between. This CDR3 contains 14 residues. CDR1 and CDR2 from the germline V gene are KGHSH and LQKENI. The CDR3 sequence: CASSPAGTNQPQHF. Written as DNA, the CDR3 is TGTGCCAGCTCACCTGCAGGGACCAATCAGCCCCAGCATTTT.

The V and J genes are TRBV4-1 and TRBJ2-7; no reliable D call. CDR1 and CDR2 from the germline V gene are MGHRA and YSYEKL. V dropped 3 bases and J dropped 3 bases, with 18 bases sitting between them. There are 16 residues in the CDR3. The CDR3 DNA is TGCGCCAGCAGCCATGGTACCGCGACTTCGGGCTACGAGCAGTACTTC. Translation: CASSHGTATSGYEQYF.

V gene TRBV19 combines with J gene TRBJ1-5; TRBD1 aligns across 7 bases. CDR3 length equals 13 residues. The V segment lost 6 bases and the J segment 7 bases; nucleotides outside the gene matches: 6. Germline CDR1 and CDR2: LNHDA and SQIVND (reference sequence). As DNA, the CDR3 is TGTGCCAGTAGCGGGACAGTCTGGCAGCCCCAGCATTTT. Its protein product is CASSGTVWQPQHF.

The CDR3 coding sequence is TGTGCCAGCAGCCCCCCGGGGGGGGCCCGAACTGAAGCTTTCTTT. It specifies CASSPPGGARTEAFF. The V gene is TRBV5-4, the J gene TRBJ1-1, with D tentatively TRBD1 (6 bases). Germline V gene sequence: CDR1 SGHNT, CDR2 YYREEE (reference sequence). This CDR3 is 15 amino acids long. The V and J ends lost 4 bases and 5 bases respectively, with 18 bases between them.

The V and J genes are TRBV18 and TRBJ1-5; perhaps TRBD1 as D (6 bases). V lost 5 bases and J 4 bases, leaving 9 bases between the germline ends. Germline assignment: CDR1 KGHSH and CDR2 LQKENI. This CDR3 contains 13 residues. CDR3 in DNA: TGTGCCAGCTCAGGCCAGGGGAATCAGCCCCAGCATTTT. The encoded protein is CASSGQGNQPQHF.